The clone carrying this T cell receptor (beta chain) was detected only a few times. Its antigen is unidentified. These data originate in a study of blood T cells in healthy people across ages. For the study at large: Template switching recovered approximately one barcoded beta molecule for every two T cells.

Approximately 9.2 milliliters was the volume of peripheral blood drawn from each donor. Regarding the study as a whole: Among long-lived donors, naive CD4+ cells were more numerous and diversity higher than in aged donors.

PCR was performed a second time for roughly 7 to 12 cycles using a sample-barcoded 5' primer and a J-beta primer mix. A template-switch adaptor containing 12 random nucleotides labeled each cDNA molecule. TCRdb reanalysed the 5' RACE reads using MiXCR and keeps one entry per CDR3 protein. This table holds 730,000 or so distinct CDR3 sequences, around 46% found once. This TCR came from a woman between 55 and 75 years old in good health. Sequencing was done on a sample of blood.

CDR3 sequence (DNA): TGCAGTGCTAGATCCGCGGGGAACACAGATACGCAGTATTTT. Its translation: CSARSAGNTDTQYF. This chain joins TRBV20-1 and TRBJ2-3, with D perhaps matching TRBD2 (6 bases). Germline CDR1 reads DFQATT; CDR2 reads SNEGSKA (reference sequence). The CDR3 covers 14 residues. The V end lost 2 bases, the J end lost 2 bases, and 11 bases lay between the germline ends.